The 32 T cell receptor beta chains listed next were all sequenced from one sample in a study of human T cells and chemical hapten exposure. The time point is: pre-sensitization, week 0. Treatment noted: therapeutic diphenylcyclopropenone sensitization with weekly scalp DPC. TCRdb reprocessed the RACE reads via MiXCR and lists one record per CDR3 protein. Of approximately 320,000 distinct CDR3 sequences listed, around 5.5% are singletons. Sequencing used whole blood, obtained in connection with sensitization to the hapten diphenylcyclopropenone (DPC). These receptors were collected from a woman aged 18-30 years with alopecia areata. Some clones in this sample may be carry-over from other donors' samples.

The chain uses TRBV7-3 and TRBJ2-1; 8 bases match TRBD1. CDR1 and CDR2 (germline): SGHTA, FQGTGA. This CDR3 region has 14 residues. The trim removed 2 bases at V and 10 bases at J, leaving 7 bases unmatched. CDR3 in amino acids: CASSLGQGAREQFF. Here the CDR3 DNA reads TGTGCCAGCAGCTTAGGGCAGGGGGCTCGCGAGCAGTTCTTC.

There are many counts of this clonotype. The chain is built from TRBV7-3 and TRBJ2-6; 7 nucleotides agree with TRBD2. J was trimmed by 4 bases and V by 1 base; bases with no gene match: 7. Germline V CDR1 and CDR2: SGHTA, FQGTGA. The CDR3 runs to 17 residues. The CDR3: CASSLIGEGTGANVLTF. CDR3 nucleotides: TGTGCCAGCAGCTTAATAGGGGAGGGGACCGGGGCCAACGTCCTGACTTTC.

This clonotype showed up many times. V usage is TRBV20-1 and J usage is TRBJ2-7, with 7 bases matching TRBD2. V shed 0 bases, J shed 2 bases, and the junction held 7 bases outside the gene matches. Per the germline V gene, CDR1 is DFQATT and CDR2 is SNEGSKA (reference sequence). CDR3 length: 15 residues. The CDR3 region has the DNA TGCAGTGCTAGAGATAGGGAGGGCTTAACCTACGAGCAGTACTTC. Translation: CSARDREGLTYEQYF.

There are many counts of this clonotype. J is TRBJ2-3 and V is TRBV5-1; 10 nucleotides line up with TRBD1. CDR3 size: 15 residues. J lost 10 bases, V lost 1 base, and 9 bases had no gene match. The V gene's germline CDR1 is SGHRS and CDR2 YFSETQ. The CDR3 nucleotides are TGCGCCAGCAGCTTGACTGGACAGGGGGTCGGCTCGCAGTATTTT. It is translated as CASSLTGQGVGSQYF.

The chain is built from TRBV5-4 and TRBJ2-2; tentatively, D is TRBD1 (6 bases). Germline values: CDR1 SGHNT, CDR2 YYREEE (reference sequence). V lost 2 bases and J 0 bases, leaving 8 bases between the germline ends. The CDR3 loop spans 15 amino acids. The CDR3 bases are TGTGCCAGCAGCTTTTGGACAGCGAACACCGGGGAGCTGTTTTTT. This encodes CASSFWTANTGELFF.

There are many counts of this clonotype. V gene TRBV10-3 combines with J gene TRBJ1-1, with TRBD1 matching 7 bases. Germline CDR1 ENHRY, CDR2 SYGVKD. V was clipped by 2 bases and J by 6 bases; unmatched bases: 6. The CDR3 spans 14 residues. CDR3 sequence: CAISEGAGTAEAFF. The CDR3 DNA follows: TGTGCCATCAGTGAGGGTGCCGGGACAGCTGAAGCTTTCTTT.

This clonotype was detected many times. This rearrangement joins TRBV6-5 to TRBJ2-3, with D unclear. V was pared by 0 bases and J by 2 bases, with 12 bases between. CDR1 is MNHEY and CDR2 is SVGAGI in the germline V gene. The CDR3 is 16 residues long. DNA for the CDR3: TGTGCCAGCAGTTACTCGATAAACCCAACCACAGATACGCAGTATTTT. It translates to CASSYSINPTTDTQYF.

The sample holds one count of this clonotype. The chain recombines TRBV20-1 with TRBJ2-2; TRBD2 might be the D (7 bases). The CDR3 covers 14 residues. In germline, CDR1 is DFQATT, CDR2 SNEGSKA (reference sequence). Trimming removed 2 bases from V and 6 bases from J, with 13 bases in between. CDR3 DNA: TGCAGTGCTAGACATACAGGGAGGGCCGGGGAGCTGTTTTTT. This gives the protein CSARHTGRAGELFF.

The sample holds a few counts of this clonotype. The chain uses TRBV20-1 and TRBJ1-2; D remains ambiguous. Trimming shortened V by 3 bases and J by 5 bases, and 4 bases separated the two germline ends. The germline gives CDR1 DFQATT, CDR2 SNEGSKA (reference sequence). The CDR3 loop spans 10 amino acids. The CDR3 DNA sequence: TGCAGTGCTAGCTTATATGGCTACACCTTC. Protein sequence: CSASLYGYTF.

The J gene is TRBJ1-2, the V gene TRBV4-3; D is perhaps TRBD1 (6 bases). The germline gives CDR1 LGHNA, CDR2 YSLEER. This CDR3 comprises 17 residues. With 3 bases removed from V and 2 bases from J, the gap between germline ends came to 19 bases. The CDR3 nucleotides read TGCGCCAGCAGCCACTCCTATCAAACAGGGTCAAACTATGGCTACACCTTC. It yields the protein CASSHSYQTGSNYGYTF.

This clonotype occurred a few times. The J gene is TRBJ1-1, the V gene TRBV7-9, with D uncertain. Trimming removed 1 base from V and 12 bases from J, with 12 bases in between. Germline CDR1 is SEHNR and CDR2 is FQNEAQ (reference sequence). CDR3 length: 12 amino acids. The CDR3 region has the DNA TGTGCCAGCAGCTTAGAACCGGGAAGGACTTTCTTT. It specifies CASSLEPGRTFF.

This clonotype has ten or more counts. Here the CDR3 reads CASSPWGSNEKLFF. The CDR3 nucleotides are TGTGCCAGCAGCCCTTGGGGGTCTAATGAAAAACTGTTTTTT. The chain carries TRBV6-4 and TRBJ1-4; D perhaps matches TRBD1 (5 bases). The CDR3 runs 14 residues. The V end lost 6 bases, the J end lost 3 bases, and 11 bases lay between the germline ends. Germline CDR1 is MRHNA and CDR2 is SNTAGT.

This clonotype was found many times. The rearrangement joins TRBV5-1 to TRBJ2-6; perhaps D is TRBD1 or TRBD2 (5 bases each). Germline V gene data show CDR1 as SGHRS and CDR2 as YFSETQ. This CDR3 region has 17 residues. V was trimmed by 2 bases and J by 0 bases, leaving 12 bases between them. CDR3 bases: TGCGCCAGCAGCTTCTCCGGGACCCCCTCTGGGGCCAACGTCCTGACTTTC. Translated: CASSFSGTPSGANVLTF.

The V call is TRBV6-2 or TRBV6-3, the J call TRBJ2-7; D call uncertain. Per germline, CDR1 MNHEY and CDR2 SVGEGT. Trimming took off 8 bases at V and 5 bases at J, with 10 bases between the two ends. CDR3 length: 11 amino acids. As DNA, the CDR3 is TGTGCCAGCTCCCAGGCCGACGAGCAGTACTTC. This sequence encodes CASSQADEQYF.

This clonotype was seen many times. The J gene is TRBJ2-5, the V gene TRBV4-1, with no clear D. Germline lookup yields CDR1 MGHRA and CDR2 YSYEKL. Trimming stripped 4 bases from V and 2 bases from J, with 11 bases between. The CDR3 is made up of 14 amino acids. The CDR3 DNA follows: TGCGCCAGCAGCCTAAGTTGGGCGCAAGAGACCCAGTACTTC. It specifies CASSLSWAQETQYF.

This clonotype occurred a few times. The V and J genes are TRBV7-9 and TRBJ2-3; unclear D gene. Germline loops: CDR1 SEHNR, CDR2 FQNEAQ (reference sequence). The germline V and J ends were trimmed by 5 bases and 0 bases, with 21 bases remaining between them. CDR3 length equals 18 residues. In DNA, the CDR3 is TGTGCCAGCAGCCCTCACTTTCGGGCTCCTTCCAGCACAGATACGCAGTATTTT. It encodes CASSPHFRAPSSTDTQYF.

Many counts were recorded for this clonotype. The chain is built from TRBV12-3 or TRBV12-4 and TRBJ1-5; D is uncertain. CDR3 length equals 13 residues. V gave up 2 bases and J gave up 7 bases, with 9 bases separating them. CDR3 sequence: CASSLNPRQPQHF. CDR3 DNA sequence: TGTGCCAGCAGTTTAAATCCTAGGCAGCCCCAGCATTTT.

The chain recombines TRBV20-1 with TRBJ1-3, with TRBD1 as a possible D gene (5 bases). The CDR3 extends over 18 amino acids. From germline, CDR1 is DFQATT and CDR2 SNEGSKA (reference sequence). Trimming removed 3 bases from V and 0 bases from J, with 21 bases in between. In DNA, the CDR3 is TGCAGTGCTAGTAGGGGTCCCAAAACGCCAAGCTCTGGAAACACCATATATTTT. Translating gives CSASRGPKTPSSGNTIYF.

The chain uses TRBV5-1 and TRBJ2-5; D is possibly TRBD1 (5 bases). Germline assignment: CDR1 SGHRS and CDR2 YFSETQ. This CDR3 comprises 15 residues. With 0 bases removed from V and 4 bases from J, the gap between germline ends came to 13 bases. The CDR3 reads CASSLGYPGPETQYF. The CDR3 DNA reads as TGCGCCAGCAGCTTGGGGTACCCAGGGCCAGAGACCCAGTACTTC.

This clonotype was recorded a few times. V gene TRBV12-3 or TRBV12-4 combines with J gene TRBJ2-1; no clear D. This CDR3 comprises 13 residues. Trimming pared 6 bases from V and 6 bases from J, leaving 12 bases between. The CDR3 nucleotides are TGTGCCAGCAGCCCCCTGAGAGTCAATGAGCAGTTCTTC. Translating it yields CASSPLRVNEQFF.

The chain is built from TRBV6-5 and TRBJ1-5; TRBD1 agrees at 8 bases. V shed 6 bases, J shed 6 bases, and the junction held 7 bases outside the gene matches. CDR1 MNHEY and CDR2 SVGAGI come from the germline V gene. This CDR3 comprises 14 residues. CDR3 sequence (DNA): TGTGCCAGCAGGGTGGGACAGGCAACTCAGCCCCAGCATTTT. It is translated as CASRVGQATQPQHF.

This clonotype was counted between two and nine times. The rearrangement links TRBV7-9 to TRBJ2-3; 8 bases line up with TRBD1. The J segment lost 4 bases and the V segment lost 4 bases, leaving 13 bases of the junction unmatched. The CDR3 consists of 17 residues. Germline assignment: CDR1 SEHNR and CDR2 FQNEAQ (reference sequence). The DNA for the CDR3 is TGTGCCAGCAGCTCGCTGGGTCGGGACAGGAGGGCAGATACGCAGTATTTT. Translation: CASSSLGRDRRADTQYF.

This chain joins TRBV6-2 or TRBV6-3 and TRBJ1-1, with D unresolved. CDR3 length: 11 amino acids. Per the germline V gene, CDR1 is MNHEY and CDR2 is SVGEGT. Between the trimmed V and J ends, which lost 7 bases and 6 bases, there was a span of 9 bases. The CDR3 sequence: CASNIGSEAFF. CDR3 nucleotides: TGTGCCAGCAATATTGGTTCTGAAGCTTTCTTT.

The sample holds many counts of this clonotype. The J gene is TRBJ1-2, the V gene TRBV29-1, with a weak D call TRBD1 (5 bases). V lost 3 bases and J lost 5, with 13 bases in between. Germline V gives CDR1 SQVTM, CDR2 ANQGSEA. The CDR3 length is 13 residues. The CDR3 sequence: CSVEAYGGYGYTF. The DNA of the CDR3 is TGCAGCGTTGAGGCATATGGGGGGTATGGCTACACCTTC.

The V and J genes are TRBV11-3 and TRBJ2-1; D might be TRBD2 (6 bases). V was trimmed by 5 bases and J by 6 bases, leaving 11 bases between them. This CDR3 has 13 amino acids. The germline V gene has CDR1 SGHNT and CDR2 YENEEA. CDR3 sequence (DNA): TGTGCCAGCAGCGGGGGGAGCGGCAATGAGCAGTTCTTC. Translating it yields CASSGGSGNEQFF. The entire variable domain, with the rest obtained from reference TRBV11-3 and TRBJ2-1, is as follows: EAGVVQSPRYKIIEKKQPVAFWCNPISGHNTLYWYLQNLGQGPELLIRYENEEAVDDSQLPKDRFSAERLKGVDSTLKIQPAELGDSAVYLCASSGGSGNEQFFGPGTRLTVL.

This clonotype showed up just a few times. This rearrangement joins TRBV5-1 to TRBJ2-7; D could derive from TRBD1 or TRBD2 (5 bases each). The CDR3 is 16 residues long. Germline CDR1 reads SGHRS; CDR2 reads YFSETQ. Trimming left V 0 bases short and J 1 base short, with 14 bases between. CDR3 DNA sequence: TGCGCCAGCAGCTTGGTCAATCGTGGGGGTTCCTACGAGCAGTACTTC. It specifies CASSLVNRGGSYEQYF.

This clonotype was observed a few times. The V and J genes are TRBV5-1 and TRBJ2-7; D perhaps matches TRBD1 (7 bases). The CDR3 totals 13 residues. V was pared by 4 bases and J by 3 bases, with 11 bases between. Germline V lookup: CDR1 SGHRS, CDR2 YFSETQ. The CDR3 sequence: CASSGGDSYEQYF. The DNA of the CDR3 is TGCGCCAGCAGCGGAGGGGACAGCTACGAGCAGTACTTC.

V usage is TRBV12-3 or TRBV12-4 and J usage is TRBJ1-6; D is unclear. V lost 6 bases and J lost 7, with 13 bases in between. The CDR3 consists of 14 residues. The CDR3 is CASSLGIPNSPLHF. As DNA, the CDR3 is TGTGCCAGCAGCCTAGGGATACCGAATTCACCCCTCCACTTT.

This clonotype appeared many times. The rearrangement joins TRBV11-2 to TRBJ2-3, with a weak D call TRBD2 (5 bases). The CDR3 extends over 14 amino acids. Trimming took 8 bases from V and 4 from J, leaving 16 bases between them. CDR1 is SGHAT, CDR2 FQNNGV, per germline. The chain's CDR3 is CASQSSGLADTQYF. Written as DNA, the CDR3 is TGTGCCAGCCAGTCTTCGGGGTTAGCAGATACGCAGTATTTT.

The rearrangement joins TRBV20-1 to TRBJ1-6, with TRBD1 identical over 7 bases. The J segment lost 7 bases and the V segment lost 4 bases, leaving 4 bases of the junction unmatched. Germline CDR1 reads DFQATT; CDR2 reads SNEGSKA (reference sequence). CDR3 size: 13 residues. In nucleotides, the CDR3 is TGCAGTGCTACTGTGGGACAGAATTCACCCCTCCACTTT. Translating gives CSATVGQNSPLHF.

This clonotype appeared many times. V usage is TRBV2 and J usage is TRBJ2-3; D possibly corresponds to TRBD2 (7 bases). This CDR3 has 15 residues. Per germline, CDR1 SNHLY and CDR2 FYNNEI. Trimming removed 6 bases at V and 4 bases at J, with 17 bases between. For the CDR3, the DNA is TGTGCCAGCAGCCGGGACTACCAGGGGTCAGATACGCAGTATTTT. Translating gives CASSRDYQGSDTQYF.

This clonotype occurred many times. The genes are TRBV9 and TRBJ1-5; the D is unclear. The CDR3 totals 13 residues. V was clipped by 0 bases and J by 4 bases, with 5 bases between them. Per germline, CDR1 SGDLS and CDR2 YYNGEE. For the CDR3, the DNA is TGTGCCAGCAGCGTAGACATAAATCAGCCCCAGCATTTT. This encodes CASSVDINQPQHF.